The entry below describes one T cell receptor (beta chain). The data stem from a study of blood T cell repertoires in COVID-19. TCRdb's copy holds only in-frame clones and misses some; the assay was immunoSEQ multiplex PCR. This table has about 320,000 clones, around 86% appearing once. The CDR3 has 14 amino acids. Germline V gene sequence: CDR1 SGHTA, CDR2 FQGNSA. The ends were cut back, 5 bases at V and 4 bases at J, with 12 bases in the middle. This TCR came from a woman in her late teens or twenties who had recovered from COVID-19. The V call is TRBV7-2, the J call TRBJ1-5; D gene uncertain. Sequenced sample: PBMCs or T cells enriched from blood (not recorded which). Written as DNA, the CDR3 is TGTGCCAGCAGCCCCCGCGGAGGGAATCAGCCCCAGCATTTT. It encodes CASSPRGGNQPQHF.